Given below is one T cell receptor beta chain in context. Its matching antigen is unknown. This record belongs to a study of monozygotic twins with inflammatory bowel disease. This CDR3 has 15 residues. Germline V CDR1 and CDR2: MNHEY, SVGEGT. TCRdb reprocessed the 5' RACE reads and keeps a single row for each CDR3 protein, giving no DNA. This sample's table reports about 380,000 distinct CDR3 sequences. The study's findings and limits: Twins with IBD had fewer clonotypes in common with others than healthy twins, particularly during disease activity.

Sequencing was carried out using blood. This TCR came from a human donor with ulcerative colitis or Crohn's disease, or a healthy co-twin of an affected twin (not recorded which). The chain is built from TRBV6-2 or TRBV6-3 and TRBJ1-1; TCRdb picks TRBD1, but there is no DNA to check that call. CDR3 amino acids: CASSYVTQGYTEAFF.